This T cell receptor beta chain appears in the sequencing data of a study of blood T cell repertoires in COVID-19. Data came from immunoSEQ multiplex PCR; TCRdb stores just in-frame clones and leaves some out. The profile shows approximately 98,000 clones, over 65% of them singletons. CDR1 and CDR2 (germline): LNHDA, SQIVND (reference sequence). V shed 2 bases, J shed 7 bases, and the junction held 7 bases outside the gene matches. The CDR3 loop spans 16 amino acids. This receptor was taken from a woman aged 40-49 years with acute or convalescent COVID-19. The V and J genes are TRBV19 and TRBJ2-1; 11 nucleotides match TRBD1. The specimen was peripheral blood. The CDR3 coding sequence is TGTGCCAGTAGTATATTCCCCGGGACAGGGGGGAATGAGCAGTTCTTC. Protein sequence: CASSIFPGTGGNEQFF.